A selection of T cell receptor beta chains follows, all from one sample in a study of T cell changes during pregnancy in multiple sclerosis. Using immunoSEQ multiplex PCR, the repertoire was profiled, and TCRdb retains in-frame clones only, with some absent. The sample shows 35,000 or so clones, approximately 93% of them seen only once. Sequencing used CD4+ T cells from peripheral blood mononuclear cells, obtained in the first trimester of pregnancy. These receptors were taken from a female donor with multiple sclerosis, enrolled in a pregnancy study. Each CDR3 is given with its conserved first and last residue. D genes are given only for firm matches. Clone size is given for some rows only: seen once, a few or many times, or a class if the clone is expanded.

d_call	clone_size	j_call	v_call	cdr3_aa	cdr3_nt
TRBD1	NA	TRBJ1-2	TRBV2	CASSRGAWTF	TGTGCCAGCAGCAGGGGGGCCTGGACCTTC
NA	NA	TRBJ1-2	TRBV10-2	CASSEVPRGGAGYGYTF	TGCGCCAGCAGTGAGGTTCCGCGGGGAGGGGCGGGCTATGGCTACACCTTC
TRBD1	NA	TRBJ2-3	TRBV7-2	CASSPRDSFTDTQYF	TGTGCCAGCAGCCCAAGGGACAGCTTCACAGATACGCAGTATTTT
NA	NA	TRBJ2-2	TRBV5-1	CASSLVYGGRNTGELFF	TGCGCCAGCAGCTTGGTATACGGGGGAAGGAACACCGGGGAGCTGTTTTTT
NA	NA	TRBJ2-7	TRBV7-2	CASSLNSDKQYF	TGTGCCAGCAGCTTAAATTCGGACAAGCAGTACTTC
NA	NA	TRBJ2-3	TRBV27	CASRYTAEPTQYF	TGTGCCAGCAGATATACAGCGGAGCCTACGCAGTATTTT
NA	NA	TRBJ1-2	TRBV18	CASSPDRTGNGYTF	TGTGCCAGCTCACCCGACAGGACGGGCAATGGCTACACCTTC
NA	once	TRBJ1-1	TRBV5-1	CASSLGGRNTEAFF	TGCGCCAGCAGCTTGGGGGGGCGAAACACTGAAGCTTTCTTT
TRBD1	NA	TRBJ2-7	TRBV19	CASSSTGSYEQYF	TGTGCCAGTAGCTCGACAGGGTCCTACGAGCAGTACTTC
NA	NA	TRBJ2-7	TRBV6-1	CASSETSYEQYF	TGTGCCAGCAGTGAAACAAGCTACGAGCAGTACTTC
NA	once	TRBJ1-5	TRBV15	CATSREKTINQPQHF	TGTGCCACCAGCAGAGAGAAGACAATCAATCAGCCCCAGCATTTT
TRBD1	NA	TRBJ1-2	TRBV6-6	CASSLPGQGGHYGYTF	TGTGCCAGCAGCCTTCCGGGACAGGGAGGGCACTATGGCTACACCTTC
NA	NA	TRBJ1-2	TRBV5-5	CASSVDRSWHGYTF	TGTGCCAGCAGCGTAGACAGGTCGTGGCATGGCTACACCTTC
NA	NA	TRBJ2-7	TRBV27	CASSPSDWYSSYEQYF	TGTGCCAGCAGTCCCTCGGACTGGTACAGCTCCTACGAGCAGTACTTC
TRBD2	NA	TRBJ2-1	TRBV7-2	CASGPGTTYNEQFF	TGTGCCAGCGGTCCCGGGACTACCTACAATGAGCAGTTCTTC
TRBD1	NA	TRBJ1-2	TRBV30	CAWIDRGYGYTF	TGTGCCTGGATTGACAGGGGGTATGGCTACACCTTC
NA	NA	TRBJ2-3	TRBV23-1	CASSPQTDTQYF	TGCGCCAGCAGTCCCCAGACAGATACGCAGTATTTT
TRBD2	NA	TRBJ2-1	TRBV7-8	CASSAPGGNEQFF	TGTGCCAGCAGCGCTCCGGGAGGTAATGAGCAGTTCTTC
NA	once	TRBJ2-7	TRBV5-4	CASSTGTLSSYEQYF	TGTGCCAGCAGCACCGGGACTTTAAGCTCCTACGAGCAGTACTTC
TRBD2	NA	TRBJ2-1	TRBV7-3	CASSSLAGGSGEQFF	TGTGCCAGCAGCTCACTAGCGGGAGGGTCAGGTGAGCAGTTCTTC
NA	NA	TRBJ2-5	TRBV7-2	CASSSPDRFQETQYF	TGTGCCAGCAGCTCCCCCGACAGGTTCCAAGAGACCCAGTACTTC
TRBD1	NA	TRBJ1-6	TRBV5-4	CASSLRTGKNSPLHF	TGTGCCAGCAGCTTGCGGACAGGGAAAAATTCACCCCTCCACTTT
TRBD2	NA	TRBJ2-2	TRBV18	CASSPPSGRNTGELFF	TGTGCCAGCTCACCCCCTAGCGGGAGGAACACCGGGGAGCTGTTTTTT
NA	NA	TRBJ1-5	TRBV27	CASSLSLNYQPQHF	TGTGCCAGCAGTCTCTCACTAAACTATCAGCCCCAGCATTTT
NA	NA	TRBJ2-1	TRBV6-5	CASSYSPGVYNEQFF	TGTGCCAGCAGTTACTCCCCAGGGGTCTACAATGAGCAGTTCTTC
TRBD1	once	TRBJ1-1	TRBV7-2	CASSSGTGRRGTEAFF	TGTGCCAGCAGCTCTGGGACAGGGAGAAGGGGCACTGAAGCTTTCTTT
TRBD2	NA	TRBJ2-1	TRBV5-1	CASSLARLAGGHNEQFF	TGCGCCAGCAGCTTGGCCCGACTAGCGGGGGGGCACAATGAGCAGTTCTTC
NA	NA	TRBJ1-1	TRBV14	CASSQAGSAGGAFF	TGTGCCAGCAGCCAAGCAGGCTCAGCTGGAGGAGCTTTCTTT
NA	NA	TRBJ2-3	TRBV7-6	CASSLRTGSDTQYF	TGTGCCAGCAGCTTACGAACAGGGTCAGATACGCAGTATTTT
TRBD1	NA	TRBJ2-2	TRBV19	CASRRQGANTGELFF	TGTGCCAGTAGGCGACAGGGGGCGAACACCGGGGAGCTGTTTTTT
NA	once	TRBJ1-3	TRBV13	CASSSSRGSGNTIYF	TGTGCCAGCAGCTCTTCTAGGGGGTCTGGAAACACCATATATTTT
NA	NA	TRBJ2-1	TRBV5-1	CASSLGPQGADEQFF	TGCGCCAGCAGCTTGGGCCCCCAGGGTGCGGATGAGCAGTTCTTC
TRBD1	NA	TRBJ1-4	TRBV5-1	CASSPKGTAGNEKLFF	TGCGCCAGCAGCCCGAAGGGGACAGCCGGAAACGAAAAACTGTTTTTT
NA	NA	TRBJ2-5	TRBV5-4	CASSLAGAEETQYF	TGTGCCAGCAGCTTGGCAGGGGCTGAAGAGACCCAGTACTTC
NA	NA	TRBJ2-3	TRBV7-6	CASSLRSGGAADSDTQYF	TGTGCCAGCAGCTTAAGATCGGGGGGCGCCGCTGACTCAGATACGCAGTATTTT
NA	NA	TRBJ2-7	TRBV30	CACPAGGSRYEQYF	TGTGCCTGCCCCGCTGGAGGGAGCCGCTACGAGCAGTACTTC
TRBD2	NA	TRBJ2-1	TRBV4-1	CASSRPSVPLAGRPTSYNEQFF	TGCGCCAGCAGCCGCCCGTCGGTCCCGCTAGCGGGACGACCTACCTCCTACAATGAGCAGTTCTTC
NA	NA	TRBJ1-5	TRBV7-9	CASSLEGRGHNQPQHF	TGTGCCAGCAGCTTAGAGGGGCGGGGGCACAATCAGCCCCAGCATTTT
TRBD2	NA	TRBJ2-7	TRBV7-2	CASSFRTSHEQYF	TGTGCCAGCAGCTTCCGGACTAGTCACGAGCAGTACTTC
NA	NA	TRBJ2-1	TRBV7-3	CASSWARNNEQFF	TGTGCCAGCAGCTGGGCCCGAAACAATGAGCAGTTCTTC
TRBD1	NA	TRBJ1-5	TRBV5-5	CASSLTGGQPQHF	TGTGCCAGCAGCTTGACAGGGGGACAGCCCCAGCATTTT
NA	once	TRBJ2-7	TRBV19	CASGRYYEQYF	TGTGCCAGTGGGAGGTACTACGAGCAGTACTTC
TRBD1	NA	TRBJ2-7	TRBV28	CASTAYSGQGRYEQYF	TGTGCCAGCACCGCGTACTCGGGACAGGGGAGGTACGAGCAGTACTTC
NA	NA	TRBJ1-5	TRBV6-1	CASSEDRYSNQPQHF	TGTGCCAGCAGTGAGGACAGATATAGCAATCAGCCCCAGCATTTT
TRBD1	NA	TRBJ1-5	TRBV19	CASSIVPGQSNQPQHF	TGTGCCAGTAGTATAGTCCCGGGACAGAGCAATCAGCCCCAGCATTTT
TRBD2	NA	TRBJ2-3	TRBV11-1	CASSLGASGGETQYF	TGTGCCAGCAGCTTAGGAGCTAGCGGGGGGGAGACGCAGTATTTT